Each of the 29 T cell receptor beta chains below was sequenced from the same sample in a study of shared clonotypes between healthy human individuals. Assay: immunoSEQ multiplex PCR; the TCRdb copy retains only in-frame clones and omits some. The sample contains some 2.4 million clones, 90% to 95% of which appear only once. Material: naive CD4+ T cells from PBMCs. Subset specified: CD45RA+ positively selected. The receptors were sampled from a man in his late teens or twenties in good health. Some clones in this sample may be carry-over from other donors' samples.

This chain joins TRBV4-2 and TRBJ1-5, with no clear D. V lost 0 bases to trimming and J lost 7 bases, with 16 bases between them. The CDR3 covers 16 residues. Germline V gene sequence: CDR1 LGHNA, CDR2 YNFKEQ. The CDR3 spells CASSQESRGRLQPQHF. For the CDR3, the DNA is TGTGCCAGCAGCCAAGAATCGCGGGGAAGGTTGCAGCCCCAGCATTTT.

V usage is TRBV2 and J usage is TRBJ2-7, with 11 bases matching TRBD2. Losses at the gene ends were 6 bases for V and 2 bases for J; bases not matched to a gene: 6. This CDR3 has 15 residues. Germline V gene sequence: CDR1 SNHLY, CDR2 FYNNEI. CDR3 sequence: CASRETSGTPYEQYF. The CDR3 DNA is TGTGCCAGCAGGGAGACTAGCGGGACCCCCTACGAGCAGTACTTC. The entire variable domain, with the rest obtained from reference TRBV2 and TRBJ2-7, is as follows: EPEVTQTPSHQVTQMGQEVILRCVPISNHLYFYWYRQILGQKVEFLVSFYNNEISEKSEIFDDQFSVERPDGSNFTLKIRSTKLEDSAMYFCASRETSGTPYEQYFGPGTRLTVT.

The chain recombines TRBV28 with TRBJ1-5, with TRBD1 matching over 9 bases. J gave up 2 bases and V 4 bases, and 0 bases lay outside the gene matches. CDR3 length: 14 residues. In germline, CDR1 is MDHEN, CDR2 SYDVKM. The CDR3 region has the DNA TGTGCCAGCAGTTGGGACAGGGGCAATCAGCCCCAGCATTTT. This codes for CASSWDRGNQPQHF. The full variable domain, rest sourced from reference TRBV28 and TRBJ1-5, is DVKVTQSSRYLVKRTGEKVFLECVQDMDHENMFWYRQDPGLGLRLIYFSYDVKMKEKGDIPEGYSVSREKKERFSLILESASTNQTSMYLCASSWDRGNQPQHFGDGTRLSIL.

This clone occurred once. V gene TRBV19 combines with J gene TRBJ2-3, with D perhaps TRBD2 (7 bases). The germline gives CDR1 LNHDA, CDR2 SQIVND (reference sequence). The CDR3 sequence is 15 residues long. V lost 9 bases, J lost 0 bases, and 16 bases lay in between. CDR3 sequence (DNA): TGTGCCAGATGGGGGGGCAGACTTAGCACAGATACGCAGTATTTT. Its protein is CARWGGRLSTDTQYF.

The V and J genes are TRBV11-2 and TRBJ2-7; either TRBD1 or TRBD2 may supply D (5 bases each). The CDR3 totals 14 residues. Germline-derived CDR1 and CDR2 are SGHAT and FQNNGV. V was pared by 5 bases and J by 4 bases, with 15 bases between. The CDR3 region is CASSLEGTLYEQYF. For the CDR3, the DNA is TGTGCCAGCAGCCTCGAGGGGACGTTGTACGAGCAGTACTTC.

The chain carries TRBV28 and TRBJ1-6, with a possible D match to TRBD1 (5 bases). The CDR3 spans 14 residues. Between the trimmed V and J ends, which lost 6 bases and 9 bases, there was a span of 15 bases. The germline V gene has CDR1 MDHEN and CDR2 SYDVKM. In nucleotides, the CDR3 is TGTGCCAGCAGGGGGACTGGCCCTTTTTCACCCCTCCACTTT. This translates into CASRGTGPFSPLHF.

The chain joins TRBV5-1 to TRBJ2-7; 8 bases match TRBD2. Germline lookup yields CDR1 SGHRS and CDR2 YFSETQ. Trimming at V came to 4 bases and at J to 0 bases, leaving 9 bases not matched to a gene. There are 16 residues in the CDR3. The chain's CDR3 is CASSPEASGYSYEQYF. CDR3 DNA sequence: TGCGCCAGCAGCCCGGAGGCTAGCGGGTACTCCTACGAGCAGTACTTC. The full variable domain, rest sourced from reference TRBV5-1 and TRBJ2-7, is KAGVTQTPRYLIKTRGQQVTLSCSPISGHRSVSWYQQTPGQGLQFLFEYFSETQRNKGNFPGRFSGRQFSNSRSEMNVSTLELGDSALYLCASSPEASGYSYEQYFGPGTRLTVT.

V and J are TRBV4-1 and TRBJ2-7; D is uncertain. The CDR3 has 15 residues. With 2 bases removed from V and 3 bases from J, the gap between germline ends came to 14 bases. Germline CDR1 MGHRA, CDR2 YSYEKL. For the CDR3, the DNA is TGCGCCAGCAGCCAAAGTCCGGGCGGCTACTACGAGCAGTACTTC. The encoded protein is CASSQSPGGYYEQYF.

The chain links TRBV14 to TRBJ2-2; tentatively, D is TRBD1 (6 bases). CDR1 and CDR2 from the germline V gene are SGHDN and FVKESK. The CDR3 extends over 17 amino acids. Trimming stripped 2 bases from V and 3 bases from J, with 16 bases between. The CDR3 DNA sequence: TGTGCCAGCAGCCAAAGGCGGTGGCAGGGGTACACCGGGGAGCTGTTTTTT. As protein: CASSQRRWQGYTGELFF.

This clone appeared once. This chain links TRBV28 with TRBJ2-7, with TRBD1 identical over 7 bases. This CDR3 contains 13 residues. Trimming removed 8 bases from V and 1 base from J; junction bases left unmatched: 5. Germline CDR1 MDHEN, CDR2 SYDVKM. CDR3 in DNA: TGTGCCAGCGGTCAGGGGGTATCCTACGAGCAGTACTTC. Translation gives CASGQGVSYEQYF.

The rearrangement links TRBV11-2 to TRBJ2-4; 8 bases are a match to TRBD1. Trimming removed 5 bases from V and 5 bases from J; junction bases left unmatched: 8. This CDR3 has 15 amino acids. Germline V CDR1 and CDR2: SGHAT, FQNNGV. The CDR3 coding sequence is TGTGCCAGCAGCCAGCAGACAGGGGTAGAAAACATTCAGTACTTC. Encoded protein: CASSQQTGVENIQYF.

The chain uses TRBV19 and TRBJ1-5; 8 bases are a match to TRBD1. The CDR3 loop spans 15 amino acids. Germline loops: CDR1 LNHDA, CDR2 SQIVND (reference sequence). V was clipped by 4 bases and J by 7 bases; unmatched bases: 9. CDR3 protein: CASSTRQGYEQPQHF. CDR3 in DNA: TGTGCCAGTAGTACGCGACAGGGGTATGAGCAGCCCCAGCATTTT.

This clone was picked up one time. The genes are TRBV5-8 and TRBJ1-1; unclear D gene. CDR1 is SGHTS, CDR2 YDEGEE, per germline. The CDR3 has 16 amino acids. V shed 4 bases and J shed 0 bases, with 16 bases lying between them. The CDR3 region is CASSTPRGTMNTEAFF. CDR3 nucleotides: TGTGCCAGCAGCACGCCTCGGGGAACGATGAACACTGAAGCTTTCTTT.

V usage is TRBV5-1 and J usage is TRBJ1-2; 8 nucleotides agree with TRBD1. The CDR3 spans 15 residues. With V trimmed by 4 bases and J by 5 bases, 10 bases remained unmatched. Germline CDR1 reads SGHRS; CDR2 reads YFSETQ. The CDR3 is CASSREGTGRYGYTF. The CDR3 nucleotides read TGCGCCAGCAGCAGGGAGGGGACAGGCCGTTATGGCTACACCTTC.

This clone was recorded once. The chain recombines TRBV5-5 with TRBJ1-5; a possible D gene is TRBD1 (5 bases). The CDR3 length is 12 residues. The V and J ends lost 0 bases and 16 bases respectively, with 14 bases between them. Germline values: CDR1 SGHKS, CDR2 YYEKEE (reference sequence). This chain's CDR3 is CASSLEGNTPHF. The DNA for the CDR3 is TGTGCCAGCAGCTTGGAGGGGAATACCCCTCATTTT.

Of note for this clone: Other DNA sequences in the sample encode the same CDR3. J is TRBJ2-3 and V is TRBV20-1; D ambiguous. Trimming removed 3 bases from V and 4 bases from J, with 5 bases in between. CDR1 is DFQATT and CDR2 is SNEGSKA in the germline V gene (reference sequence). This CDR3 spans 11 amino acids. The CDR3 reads CSASLADTQYF. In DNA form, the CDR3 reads TGCAGTGCTAGTCTGGCAGATACGCAGTATTTT.

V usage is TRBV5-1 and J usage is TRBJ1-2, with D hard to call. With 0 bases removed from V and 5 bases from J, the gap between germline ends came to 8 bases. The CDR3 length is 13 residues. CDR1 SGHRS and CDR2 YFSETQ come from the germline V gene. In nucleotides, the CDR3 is TGCGCCAGCAGCTTGGAAAATGGGTATGGCTACACCTTC. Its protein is CASSLENGYGYTF.

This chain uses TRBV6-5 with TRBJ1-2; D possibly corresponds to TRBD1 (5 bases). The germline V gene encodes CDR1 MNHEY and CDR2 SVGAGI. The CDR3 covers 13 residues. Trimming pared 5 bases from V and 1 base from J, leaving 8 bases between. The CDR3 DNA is TGTGCCAGCAGTCGCAGGGATAACTATGGCTACACCTTC. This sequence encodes CASSRRDNYGYTF.

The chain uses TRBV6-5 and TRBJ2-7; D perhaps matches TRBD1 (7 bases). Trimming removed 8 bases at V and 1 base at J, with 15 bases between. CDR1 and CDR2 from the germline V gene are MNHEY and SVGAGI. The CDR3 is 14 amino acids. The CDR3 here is CASGWRGPSYEQYF. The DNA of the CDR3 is TGTGCCAGCGGGTGGAGGGGGCCATCCTACGAGCAGTACTTC.

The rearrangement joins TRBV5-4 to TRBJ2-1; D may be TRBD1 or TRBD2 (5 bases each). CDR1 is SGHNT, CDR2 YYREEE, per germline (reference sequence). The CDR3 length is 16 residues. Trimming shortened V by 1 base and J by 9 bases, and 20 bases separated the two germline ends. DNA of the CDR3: TGTGCCAGCAGCTTGACGACTAACCAGAGGGGCGGTGAGCAGTTCTTC. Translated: CASSLTTNQRGGEQFF.

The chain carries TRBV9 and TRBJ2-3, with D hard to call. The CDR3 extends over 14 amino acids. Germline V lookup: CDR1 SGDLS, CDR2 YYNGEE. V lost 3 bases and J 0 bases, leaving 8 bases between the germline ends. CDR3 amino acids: CASSATISTDTQYF. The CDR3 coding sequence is TGTGCCAGCAGCGCGACCATCAGCACAGATACGCAGTATTTT.

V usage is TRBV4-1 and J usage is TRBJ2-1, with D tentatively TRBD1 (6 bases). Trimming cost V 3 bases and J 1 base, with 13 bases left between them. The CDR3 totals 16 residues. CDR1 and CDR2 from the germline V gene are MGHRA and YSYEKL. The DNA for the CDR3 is TGCGCCAGCAGCCACCTATCAGGGGCTTCCTACAATGAGCAGTTCTTC. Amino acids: CASSHLSGASYNEQFF.

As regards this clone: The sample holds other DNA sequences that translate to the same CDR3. CDR3 region: CASSDRQGGYEQYF. CDR3 DNA sequence: TGCGCCAGCAGCGACCGACAGGGGGGGTACGAGCAGTACTTC. The chain employs TRBV5-1 and TRBJ2-7; 9 bases fit TRBD1. The germline gives CDR1 SGHRS, CDR2 YFSETQ. The CDR3 spans 14 residues. Trimming removed 4 bases from V and 4 bases from J; junction bases left unmatched: 6.

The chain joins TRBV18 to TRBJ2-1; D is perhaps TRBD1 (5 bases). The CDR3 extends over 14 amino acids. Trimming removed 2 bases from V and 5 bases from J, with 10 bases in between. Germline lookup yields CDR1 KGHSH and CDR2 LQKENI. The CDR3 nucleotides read TGTGCCAGCTCACCAGGGGTCAGGGACAATGAGCAGTTCTTC. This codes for CASSPGVRDNEQFF.

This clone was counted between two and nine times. CDR3 sequence (DNA): TGTGCCACCAGCGGGCTGGGACTAGCGGACCCGAACACCGGGGAGCTGTTTTTT. This translates into CATSGLGLADPNTGELFF. V is TRBV15 and J is TRBJ2-2; 11 nucleotides match TRBD2. The CDR3 loop spans 18 amino acids. The V segment lost 5 bases and the J segment 0 bases; nucleotides outside the gene matches: 8. From germline, CDR1 is LNHNV and CDR2 YYDKDF (reference sequence).

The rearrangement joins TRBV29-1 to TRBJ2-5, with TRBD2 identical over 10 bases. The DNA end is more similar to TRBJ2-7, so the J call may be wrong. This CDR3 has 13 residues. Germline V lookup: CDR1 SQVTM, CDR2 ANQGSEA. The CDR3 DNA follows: TGCAGCGTAAGCGGGAGGGCCTATCACGAGCAGTACTTC. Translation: CSVSGRAYHEQYF.

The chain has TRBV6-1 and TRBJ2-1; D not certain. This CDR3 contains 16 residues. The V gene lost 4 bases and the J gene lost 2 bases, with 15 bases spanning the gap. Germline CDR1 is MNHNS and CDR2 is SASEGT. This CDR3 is CASSGARVLTYNEQFF. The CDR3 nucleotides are TGTGCCAGCAGTGGGGCCCGGGTCCTCACCTACAATGAGCAGTTCTTC.

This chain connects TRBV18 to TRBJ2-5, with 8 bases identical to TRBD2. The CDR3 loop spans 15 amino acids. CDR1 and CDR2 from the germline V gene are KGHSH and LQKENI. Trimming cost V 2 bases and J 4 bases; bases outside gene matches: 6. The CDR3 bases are TGTGCCAGCTCACCATCGAGGACTAGCCTAGAGACCCAGTACTTC. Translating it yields CASSPSRTSLETQYF.

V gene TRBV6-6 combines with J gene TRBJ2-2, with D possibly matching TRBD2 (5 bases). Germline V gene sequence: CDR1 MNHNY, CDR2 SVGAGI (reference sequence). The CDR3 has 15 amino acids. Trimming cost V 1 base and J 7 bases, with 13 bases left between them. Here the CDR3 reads CASSYLVPGNGELFF. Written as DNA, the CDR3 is TGTGCCAGCAGTTACTTAGTTCCGGGAAACGGGGAGCTGTTTTTT.